This T cell receptor (beta chain) was retrieved from a study of breast tumors, draining lymph nodes, adjacent tissues. The germline V and J ends were trimmed by 3 bases and 7 bases, with 15 bases remaining between them. Germline V lookup: CDR1 MNHEY, CDR2 SMNVEV (reference sequence). This CDR3 is 14 amino acids long. Each CDR3 protein is one row after TCRdb ran MiXCR on the multiplex PCR reads. The table shows some 85,000 distinct CDR3 sequences, with roughly 28% occurring only once. Breast cancer patients provided tissue from their axillary draining lymph nodes. A word on this clonotype: The antigen remains unidentified.

Overall study results and limits: Luminal-like breast cancer showed significantly higher tumor–nontumor repertoire similarity than basal-like.

The TCR was taken from a female donor with breast cancer. Some clones in this sample may be carry-over from other donors' samples. Sequenced material: axillary lymph node tissue. The rearrangement joins TRBV27 to TRBJ1-1; D not resolved. The CDR3 spells CASSFDMGPGEAFF. The DNA of the CDR3 is TGTGCCAGCAGTTTCGATATGGGTCCGGGTGAAGCTTTCTTT.